This T cell receptor beta chain comes out of a study of cytomegalovirus exposure and HLA in healthy donors. Study-level results: A few chains tied to CMV proved CMV antigen-specific in vitro.

This clone was found a few times. The antigen is undetermined. 60 Vbeta and 13 Jbeta primers were used in PCR. The table came from immunoSEQ multiplex PCR; TCRdb's copy has only in-frame clones and leaves some out. The sample gives some 99,000 clones, under 85% of which show up once; roughly 8% is in the top ten. Trimming left V 6 bases short and J 13 bases short, with 10 bases between. Germline-derived CDR1 and CDR2 are DFQATT and SNEGSKA (reference sequence). This CDR3 spans 8 amino acids. The chain uses TRBV20-1 and TRBJ2-7; D uncertain. This clonotype was sampled from a woman between 50 and 59 years old in good health and CMV-seropositive. The sequencing sample was made of PBMCs. The CDR3 spells CSALPGYF. In DNA, the CDR3 is TGCAGTGCCCTCCCGGGTTACTTC.